In this sample, the clone carrying this T cell receptor beta chain turned up a few times. What it recognizes is unknown. This entry belongs to a study of vaccination effects on CD4 cells after COVID-19. Regarding the study as a whole: The study found marked clonal contraction of infection- and vaccine-induced clones late after vaccination.

The protocol was immunoSEQ multiplex PCR, while the TCRdb copy is restricted to in-frame clones and leaves out a portion. Of around 46,000 clones in the sample, approximately 70% were seen once. This CDR3 contains 14 residues. CDR1 and CDR2 from the germline V gene are SGHRS and YFSETQ. Trimming removed 3 bases from V and 4 bases from J; junction bases left unmatched: 7. Before any sequencing was done, the ViraFEST assay used viral peptide pools to expand antigen-specific CD4+ T cells. It was after approximately 11 days of culture that CD4+ T cells were isolated. A PCR test confirmed that the person had SARS-CoV-2 infection between March and December 2020. Wells of roughly 2.1 million PBMC each were grown with around 10 IU/ml IL-2 and approximately 10 ug/ml peptides. IL-2 medium took the place of half the medium on both days 3 and 7.

The chain carries TRBV5-1 and TRBJ2-7; TRBD1 aligns across 7 bases. The starting material was CD4+ T cells from PBMCs cultured with a peptide pool, obtained before COVID-19 vaccination. The sequence was collected from a human donor who had a prior SARS-CoV-2 infection. The CDR3 protein is CASSSEPQGYEQYF. The CDR3 coding sequence is TGCGCCAGCAGCTCGGAACCACAGGGGTACGAGCAGTACTTC.